The 22 T cell receptor beta chains below all came from one sample that was sequenced in a study of CD8+ T cells in alopecia areata. After isolation, RNA underwent reverse transcription to generate cDNA as the sequencing template. The assay was immunoSEQ multiplex PCR, and TCRdb's table has in-frame clones only and misses some. The sample holds over 7,000 clones, about two thirds seen once. Collection of lesional scalp punch biopsies and peripheral blood was performed in alopecia areata patients. Material: skin, obtained at week 0. The receptors stem from a human donor with alopecia areata.

The chain joins TRBV7-4 to TRBJ1-5; 8 nucleotides align to TRBD1. The CDR3 spans 16 residues. Germline lookup yields CDR1 SGHVT and CDR2 SQSDAQ. The trim removed 4 bases at V and 4 bases at J, leaving 9 bases unmatched. As DNA, the CDR3 is TGTGCCAGCAGCTCCCTTGCAGGGGGCGGGAATCAGCCCCAGCATTTT. Residues: CASSSLAGGGNQPQHF.

CDR3 sequence: CASSQDTGDRGVQYF. DNA of the CDR3: TGCGCCAGCAGCCAAGATACAGGGGACCGGGGTGTGCAGTACTTC. The chain couples TRBV4-1 to TRBJ2-7; 7 positions match TRBD1. The germline V gene encodes CDR1 MGHRA and CDR2 YSYEKL. The junction had 11 bases not matched to a gene; V was cut back by 0 bases and J by 9 bases. This CDR3 has 15 amino acids.

The chain has TRBV4-1 and TRBJ1-3; D might be TRBD1 (6 bases). Trimming pared 0 bases from V and 0 bases from J, leaving 12 bases between. The CDR3 contains 17 residues. CDR1 MGHRA and CDR2 YSYEKL come from the germline V gene. DNA of the CDR3: TGCGCCAGCAGCCAAGAGGGGGCAGGGTACTCTGGAAACACCATATATTTT. Amino acid sequence: CASSQEGAGYSGNTIYF.

This clone was seen a few times. The chain couples TRBV4-3 to TRBJ2-3; D not certain. Germline lookup yields CDR1 LGHNA and CDR2 YSLEER. CDR3 size: 12 residues. The V gene lost 8 bases and the J gene lost 2 bases, with 8 bases spanning the gap. For the CDR3, the DNA is TGCGCCAGCTCCCAAACCACAGATACGCAGTATTTT. Translation: CASSQTTDTQYF.

The chain joins TRBV5-6 to TRBJ2-5; D is tentatively TRBD1 or TRBD2 (6 bases each). CDR1 is SGHDT and CDR2 is YYEEEE in the germline V gene. This CDR3 has 15 amino acids. Trimming removed 8 bases from V and 2 bases from J, with 19 bases in between. CDR3: CASSRVTGTQETQYF. The CDR3 nucleotides are TGTGCCAGTAGCCGTGTCACAGGGACTCAAGAGACCCAGTACTTC.

This clone turned up a few times. The J gene is TRBJ2-3, the V gene TRBV7-6, with 8 bases matching TRBD1. CDR1 is SGHVS and CDR2 is FNYEAQ in the germline V gene. The J segment lost 2 bases and the V segment lost 1 base, leaving 14 bases of the junction unmatched. The CDR3 loop spans 19 amino acids. CDR3 nucleotide sequence: TGTGCCAGCAGCTTAGGTGGCGCCGCGACAGGGGATTACACAGATACGCAGTATTTT. Protein product: CASSLGGAATGDYTDTQYF.

The gene calls are TRBV7-9 and TRBJ2-5; TRBD1 matches 8 bases. Losses at the gene ends were 5 bases for V and 4 bases for J; bases not matched to a gene: 12. The length of the CDR3 is 16 residues. Germline CDR1 SEHNR, CDR2 FQNEAQ (reference sequence). This CDR3 is CASSLSPGQVLETQYF. The CDR3 nucleotides are TGTGCCAGCAGCCTTTCACCGGGACAGGTCTTAGAGACCCAGTACTTC.

CDR3 amino acids: CASRGAGEETQYF. CDR3 bases: TGTGCCAGCAGAGGGGCGGGGGAAGAGACCCAGTACTTC. This chain links TRBV11-2 with TRBJ2-5, with TRBD2 matching 7 bases. This CDR3 is built from 13 residues. Germline V gives CDR1 SGHAT, CDR2 FQNNGV. V lost 6 bases and J lost 3; bases outside the gene matches: 4.

This clone has just one count. This chain joins TRBV7-4 and TRBJ2-5; 9 bases fit TRBD2. After removal of 3 bases from V and 1 base from J, the junction contained 3 bases not matched to a gene. CDR3 length equals 15 residues. The V gene's germline CDR1 is SGHVT and CDR2 SQSDAQ. CDR3 amino acids: CASSFGGGAQETQYF. The CDR3 DNA reads TGTGCCAGCAGCTTTGGCGGGGGGGCCCAAGAGACCCAGTACTTC.

The J gene is TRBJ2-7, the V gene TRBV18; D is perhaps TRBD1 or TRBD2 (6 bases each). Germline loops: CDR1 KGHSH, CDR2 LQKENI. Trimming cost V 1 base and J 5 bases, with 18 bases left between them. The CDR3 has 16 amino acids. CDR3 residues: CASSPLLGGGRNEQYF. The CDR3, as DNA: TGTGCCAGCTCACCACTTTTAGGAGGGGGTAGGAACGAGCAGTACTTC. Full variable domain (outside the CDR3, taken from reference TRBV18 and TRBJ2-7): NAGVMQNPRHLVRRRGQEARLRCSPMKGHSHVYWYRQLPEEGLKFMVYLQKENIIDESGMPKERFSAEFPKEGPSILRIQQVVRGDSAAYFCASSPLLGGGRNEQYFGPGTRLTVT.

The chain carries TRBV14 and TRBJ2-2, with TRBD1 matching over 8 bases. The CDR3 sequence is 16 residues long. V lost 0 bases, J lost 5 bases, and 5 bases stayed unmatched. Germline V gene lookup returns CDR1 SGHDN and CDR2 FVKESK. CDR3: CASSQDRDRRTGELFF. CDR3 DNA sequence: TGTGCCAGCAGCCAAGATAGGGACAGGCGGACCGGGGAGCTGTTTTTT.

V usage is TRBV7-2 and J usage is TRBJ1-6; D is undetermined. The CDR3 has 13 residues. Germline CDR1 and CDR2: SGHTA and FQGNSA. Trimming removed 2 bases from V and 10 bases from J, with 9 bases in between. The CDR3 DNA reads as TGTGCCAGCAGCTTAATAGGTGGCTCACCCCTCCACTTT. Translated: CASSLIGGSPLHF.

This clone was counted only a few times. V usage is TRBV19 and J usage is TRBJ2-7; a weak D match, TRBD2 (5 bases). This CDR3 has 15 amino acids. Germline V gene sequence: CDR1 LNHDA, CDR2 SQIVND (reference sequence). The ends were cut back, 4 bases at V and 0 bases at J, with 13 bases in the middle. CDR3 DNA sequence: TGTGCCAGTAGTAAACTGGTAGGGAGCTCCTACGAGCAGTACTTC. Encoded protein: CASSKLVGSSYEQYF.

This clone is a singleton in its sample. The chain links TRBV19 to TRBJ1-2; no firm D call. The CDR3 contains 11 residues. In germline, CDR1 is LNHDA, CDR2 SQIVND (reference sequence). Trimming stripped 4 bases from V and 3 bases from J, with 3 bases between. For the CDR3, the DNA is TGTGCCAGTAGTAGGTACTATGGCTACACCTTC. Its translation: CASSRYYGYTF.

The J gene is TRBJ2-2, the V gene TRBV4-3; the match to TRBD1 covers 12 bases. The V gene end was trimmed by 6 bases and the J gene end by 3 bases; junction bases not matched to a gene: 2. In germline, CDR1 is LGHNA, CDR2 YSLEER. The CDR3 loop spans 15 amino acids. The DNA of the CDR3 is TGCGCCAGCAGTTGGGACAGGGGGCACACCGGGGAGCTGTTTTTT. Translating gives CASSWDRGHTGELFF.

J is TRBJ2-2 and V is TRBV4-2, with TRBD1 identical over 8 bases. Germline CDR1 is LGHNA and CDR2 is YNFKEQ. J lost 6 bases, V lost 2 bases, and 14 bases had no gene match. CDR3 length: 18 amino acids. The DNA for the CDR3 is TGTGCCAGCAGCCAACAACGGACAGGGATGGGATTAGCCGGGGAGCTGTTTTTT. Its protein is CASSQQRTGMGLAGELFF.

This chain connects TRBV7-2 to TRBJ2-7, with D maybe TRBD1 (6 bases). This CDR3 is 18 amino acids long. Germline CDR1 reads SGHTA; CDR2 reads FQGNSA. Deletions cut 0 bases from V and 6 bases from J, with 24 bases between. CDR3: CASSLALFWSRGYGEQYF. CDR3 DNA: TGTGCCAGCAGCTTAGCGCTTTTTTGGTCGAGGGGGTATGGCGAGCAGTACTTC.

The chain combines TRBV4-2 with TRBJ2-1; 8 bases match TRBD1. CDR3 length: 15 amino acids. Germline V lookup: CDR1 LGHNA, CDR2 YNFKEQ. J lost 7 bases, V lost 5 bases, and 10 bases had no gene match. CDR3 in amino acids: CASSERQGNTNEQFF. The CDR3 bases are TGTGCCAGCAGCGAAAGACAGGGGAACACTAATGAGCAGTTCTTC.

CDR3 nucleotide sequence: TGTGCCAGCAGTTATGGGCAGCACTACGAGCAGTACTTC. Residues: CASSYGQHYEQYF. J is TRBJ2-7 and V is TRBV6-5; D unresolved. V lost 3 bases and J 3 bases, leaving 9 bases between the germline ends. From germline, CDR1 is MNHEY and CDR2 SVGAGI. The CDR3 runs 13 residues.

By sample fraction, this clone is medium-sized. The V and J genes are TRBV28 and TRBJ2-7; D gene uncertain. The germline gives CDR1 MDHEN, CDR2 SYDVKM. V dropped 6 bases and J dropped 6 bases, with 15 bases sitting between them. This CDR3 is built from 13 residues. This CDR3 reads CASRSPLSGEQYF. The CDR3 DNA is TGTGCCAGCAGATCCCCGCTATCGGGCGAGCAGTACTTC.

This clone was found a few times. The genes are TRBV6-1 and TRBJ1-2, with 7 positions matching TRBD1. V dropped 5 bases and J dropped 4; count of bases not matched to a gene: 10. The CDR3 is 15 residues long. Per the germline V gene, CDR1 is MNHNS and CDR2 is SASEGT. CDR3 DNA sequence: TGTGCCAGCAGTCCTACCTTGACAGGGAGCTATGGCTACACCTTC. It is translated as CASSPTLTGSYGYTF.

V and J are TRBV2 and TRBJ2-5; no firm D call. Deletions cut 1 base from V and 0 bases from J, with 9 bases between. Germline V gene lookup returns CDR1 SNHLY and CDR2 FYNNEI. This CDR3 is 15 amino acids long. This CDR3 reads CASSEERTDQETQYF. CDR3 DNA: TGTGCCAGCAGTGAAGAGAGGACGGACCAAGAGACCCAGTACTTC.